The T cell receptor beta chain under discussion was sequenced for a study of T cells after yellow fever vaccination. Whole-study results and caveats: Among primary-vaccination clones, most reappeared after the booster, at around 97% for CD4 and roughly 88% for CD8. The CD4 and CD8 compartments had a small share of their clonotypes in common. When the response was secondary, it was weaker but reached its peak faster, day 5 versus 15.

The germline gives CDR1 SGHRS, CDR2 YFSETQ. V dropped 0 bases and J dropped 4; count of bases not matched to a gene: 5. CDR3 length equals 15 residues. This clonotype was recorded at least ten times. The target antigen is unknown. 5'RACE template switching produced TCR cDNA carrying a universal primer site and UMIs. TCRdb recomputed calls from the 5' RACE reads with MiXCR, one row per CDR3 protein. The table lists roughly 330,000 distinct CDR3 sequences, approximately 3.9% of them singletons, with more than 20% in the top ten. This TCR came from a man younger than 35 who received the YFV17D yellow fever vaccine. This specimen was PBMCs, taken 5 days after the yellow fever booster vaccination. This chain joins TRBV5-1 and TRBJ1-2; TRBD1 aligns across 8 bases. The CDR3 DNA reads TGCGCCAGCAGCTTGGTAGGGACAGGCTTCTATGGCTACACCTTC. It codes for CASSLVGTGFYGYTF.